A selection of T cell receptor beta chains follows, all from one sample in a study of blood T cell repertoires in COVID-19. The method was immunoSEQ multiplex PCR; TCRdb's version includes in-frame clones alone and lacks a portion of them. Here the sample spans 95,000 to 150,000 clones, about 85% being singletons. The specimen was peripheral blood. The receptor source for this set is a woman of 80 years or more with COVID-19, enrolled during active disease. Each CDR3 is given with its conserved first and last residue. The order of the fields is V gene, clone size, J gene, D gene, CDR3 DNA, CDR3 protein. D genes are given only for firm matches. Only part of the rows carry a size: once, few, many, or a class if the clone is expanded.

TRBV7-3	.	TRBJ2-1	TRBD1	TGTGCCAGCAGCTTCGGACAGGGAAGAAATGAGCAGTTCTTC	CASSFGQGRNEQFF
TRBV5-1	once	TRBJ2-5	TRBD2	TGCGCCAGCAGCTTGGAGGGCGGGAGGACCCGGGAGACCCAGTACTTC	CASSLEGGRTRETQYF
TRBV15	.	TRBJ1-5	.	TGTGCCACCAGCAGGGCAGGGTTTAATCAGCCCCAGCATTTT	CATSRAGFNQPQHF
TRBV4-2	.	TRBJ2-2	TRBD1	TGTGCCAGCCAAACGGGACAGGACACCGGGGAGCTGTTTTTT	CASQTGQDTGELFF
TRBV29-1	.	TRBJ2-7	TRBD1	TGCAGCGCAGGGACAGGGTCGTACGAGCAGTACTTC	CSAGTGSYEQYF
TRBV7-9	.	TRBJ2-5	TRBD2	TGTGCCAGCAGCTTAGGCTTAGCGGGTGGACAAGAGACCCAGTACTTC	CASSLGLAGGQETQYF
TRBV6-5	.	TRBJ2-1	.	TGTGCCAGCAGCCGCGACAATGAGCAGTTCTTC	CASSRDNEQFF
TRBV5-4	.	TRBJ2-7	TRBD2	TGTGCCAGCAGTCCCCGAATAGCGGGAGGTTCCTACGAGCAGTACTTC	CASSPRIAGGSYEQYF
TRBV7-3	.	TRBJ2-3	.	TGTGCCAGCAGCTCGCAGGACTTCACAGATACGCAGTATTTT	CASSSQDFTDTQYF
TRBV18	.	TRBJ2-1	TRBD1	TGTGCCAGCTCAGATACAGGGGGCAATGAGCAGTTCTTC	CASSDTGGNEQFF
TRBV5-1	.	TRBJ1-4	TRBD1	TGCGCCAGCAGCTTCGGACAGGGCTTGGAAAAACTGTTTTTT	CASSFGQGLEKLFF
TRBV7-8	.	TRBJ2-7	.	TGTGCCAGCAGCTTAGGGCGGGGCCCGGGCTACGAGCAGTACTTC	CASSLGRGPGYEQYF
TRBV28	.	TRBJ1-2	.	TGTGCCAGCAGTTCATCAGGGTCCCGTAACTATGGCTACACCTTC	CASSSSGSRNYGYTF
TRBV28	.	TRBJ1-5	.	TGTGCCAGCAGCCCCATGTGGCAGGGCTCTAGTCAGCCCCAGCATTTT	CASSPMWQGSSQPQHF
TRBV7-2	.	TRBJ2-2	.	TGTGCCAGCAGCATGTCAAGCGGGAACACCGGGGAGCTGTTTTTT	CASSMSSGNTGELFF
TRBV9	.	TRBJ1-5	TRBD1	TGTGCCAGCAGCCCTCCCGGACAGGAAAGTCAGCCCCAGCATTTT	CASSPPGQESQPQHF
TRBV28	.	TRBJ2-5	.	TGTGCCAGCAGCACCCCGGCTTCGGGCCAAGAGACCCAGTACTTC	CASSTPASGQETQYF
TRBV24-1	.	TRBJ2-3	.	TGTGCCACCAGTGACTTCACAGATACGCAGTATTTT	CATSDFTDTQYF
TRBV24-1	.	TRBJ2-2	TRBD1	TGTGCCACCAGGTCGACAGGGGTTGGTGAGCTGTTTTTT	CATRSTGVGELFF
TRBV6-6	.	TRBJ1-1	.	TGTGCCAGCAGCCAAACCAGCGACACTGAAGCTTTCTTT	CASSQTSDTEAFF
TRBV7-2	.	TRBJ2-3	.	TGTGCCAGCAGGGGCGGGACGGGGGATACGCAGTATTTT	CASRGGTGDTQYF
TRBV7-2	.	TRBJ1-1	.	TGTGCCAGCAGCTTAGTGCTCCAGGGATTTACTGAAGCTTTCTTT	CASSLVLQGFTEAFF
TRBV5-1	few	TRBJ1-3	TRBD1	TGCGCCAGCAGCTTGGGTCAGGGGGCAACTGGAAACACCATATATTTT	CASSLGQGATGNTIYF
TRBV29-1	.	TRBJ1-4	TRBD1	TGCAGCGTTGTGGGGGCGACAGGGCGAAATGAAAAACTGTTTTTT	CSVVGATGRNEKLFF
TRBV5-4	.	TRBJ2-3	TRBD2	TGTGCCAGCACCGATGGGGCGGGAGGGTCAGATACGCAGTATTTT	CASTDGAGGSDTQYF
TRBV28	.	TRBJ2-3	TRBD2	TGTGCCAGCAGTTCATGGACTAGCGGGAGGGACAAGGAGGCAGATACGCAGTATTTT	CASSSWTSGRDKEADTQYF
TRBV28	.	TRBJ1-5	.	TGTGCCAGCAGTGGCTCGGGGGGACAGCCCCAGCATTTT	CASSGSGGQPQHF
TRBV11-2	.	TRBJ2-2	TRBD2	TGTGCCAGCAGCTTAATGTCTAGCGGGAGTAGCAGCACCGGGGAGCTGTTTTTT	CASSLMSSGSSSTGELFF
TRBV6-5	.	TRBJ1-4	.	TGTGCCAGCAGTTACCAGGAGGGCGAAAAACTGTTTTTT	CASSYQEGEKLFF
TRBV25-1	.	TRBJ2-6	TRBD2	TGTGCCAGCAGTTCGGGGGGGACTGGGGCCAACGTCCTGACTTTC	CASSSGGTGANVLTF
TRBV6-5	.	TRBJ2-7	TRBD1	TGTGCCAGCAGGGGGGACAGGGGCTCCTACGAGCAGTACTTC	CASRGDRGSYEQYF
TRBV20-1	once	TRBJ1-1	TRBD1	TGCAGTGCTCGGGGGACAGGGGAAGCTTTCTTT	CSARGTGEAFF
TRBV24-1	.	TRBJ2-1	TRBD2	TGTGCCACCAGTGACTCCGAATATGCGGGAGGCCTCAATGAGCAGTTCTTC	CATSDSEYAGGLNEQFF
TRBV18	once	TRBJ2-7	.	TGTGCCAGCTCCGCGGCGAGTCGACTCTCCTACGAGCAGTACTTC	CASSAASRLSYEQYF
TRBV20-1	.	TRBJ1-3	.	TGCAGTGCTAGCCCGGGAAACACCATATATTTT	CSASPGNTIYF
TRBV4-2	.	TRBJ1-1	.	TGTGCCAGCAGCCAGGATACAGGGAGCACTGAAGCTTTCTTT	CASSQDTGSTEAFF
TRBV20-1	few	TRBJ2-1	.	TGCAGTGCTACCAATTCAAATGAGCAGTTCTTC	CSATNSNEQFF
TRBV28	.	TRBJ2-4	.	TGTGCCAGCAGTGTTGGAGCGGTGGGCGAGGACATTCAGTACTTC	CASSVGAVGEDIQYF
TRBV19	.	TRBJ2-5	.	TGTGCCTCCTTGGGGGCAGGCCAAGAGACCCAGTACTTC	CASLGAGQETQYF
TRBV7-7	once	TRBJ2-5	TRBD1	TGTGCTAGCAGCTTGGGCAGGGGGCAGCAAGAGACCCAGTACTTC	CASSLGRGQQETQYF
TRBV19	.	TRBJ2-7	.	TGTGCCAGTAGTATAGTGGGACACTTAACCTACGAGCAGTACTTC	CASSIVGHLTYEQYF
TRBV2	.	TRBJ2-3	TRBD2	TGTGCCAGCAAGCGGGAGGGGGATACGCAGTATTTT	CASKREGDTQYF
TRBV15	.	TRBJ2-7	TRBD2	TGTGCCACCTCGAAGGCTAGCGGAGGCTACGAGCAGTACTTC	CATSKASGGYEQYF
TRBV12-3/TRBV12-4	.	TRBJ1-4	.	TGTGCCAGCAGTTTATCGTCTTTTGAAAAACTGTTTTTT	CASSLSSFEKLFF
TRBV28	.	TRBJ1-2	TRBD1	TGTGCCAGCAGCCCCGGACAGGGGCGGAACTATGGCTACACCTTC	CASSPGQGRNYGYTF
TRBV10-3	.	TRBJ2-3	.	TGTGCCATCAGTGAGTCGAGACTCATGGGTACAGATACGCAGTATTTT	CAISESRLMGTDTQYF
TRBV19	few	TRBJ1-2	.	TGTGCCACTCACCCGACAGGAAGGTATGGCTACACCTTC	CATHPTGRYGYTF
TRBV5-4	.	TRBJ2-1	.	TGTGCCAACGGTAACGGCGGGCGGAGGGAGCAGTTCTTC	CANGNGGRREQFF
TRBV9	once	TRBJ1-3	TRBD1	TGTGCCAGCAGCCCGTGGGGTGAGGGGGCGGCTGGAAACACCATATATTTT	CASSPWGEGAAGNTIYF
TRBV4-3	once	TRBJ2-7	TRBD1	TGCGCCAGCAGCCAAGATAAGGACAGGTTATCCTACGAGCAGTACTTC	CASSQDKDRLSYEQYF
TRBV18	.	TRBJ2-7	.	TGTGCCAGCTCACCAGAGACGGGGGCCTACGAGCAGTACTTC	CASSPETGAYEQYF
TRBV6-5	.	TRBJ1-4	.	TGTGCCAGCAGTCAGACTTTTGGAAAACTGTTTTTT	CASSQTFGKLFF
TRBV6-2/TRBV6-3	few	TRBJ2-4	TRBD2	TGTGCCAGCAGCCACAATCCCGGGACTAGCGGGATAGGGAACATTCAGTACTTC	CASSHNPGTSGIGNIQYF
TRBV19	.	TRBJ1-1	.	TGTGCCAGTATCTTTATACGGGGGGCAAGCGGAAACACTGAAGCTTTCTTT	CASIFIRGASGNTEAFF
TRBV28	.	TRBJ2-7	TRBD1	TGTGCCAGCACCCCCGAAGGGACAGGGAAGAACTACGAGCAGTACTTC	CASTPEGTGKNYEQYF
TRBV28	.	TRBJ2-3	.	TGTGCCAGCAAGTTGCAGGCGATCGTGACAGATACGCAGTATTTT	CASKLQAIVTDTQYF
TRBV27	.	TRBJ1-1	TRBD1	TGTGCCAGCAGAAGGACAGGTAACACTGAAGCTTTCTTT	CASRRTGNTEAFF
TRBV15	.	TRBJ2-5	TRBD1	TGTGCCACCAGCAGAGATCCGACAGGGACGGAGACCCAGTACTTC	CATSRDPTGTETQYF
TRBV27	.	TRBJ1-5	TRBD1	TGTGCCAGCAGTTGGAGGGGGCCAAATCAGCCCCAGCATTTT	CASSWRGPNQPQHF
TRBV5-6	.	TRBJ1-2	.	TGTGCCAGCACCGGGATGGTGAGGACCGACTATGGCTACACCTTC	CASTGMVRTDYGYTF